This T cell receptor (beta chain) was captured in a study of early stage breast cancer tumors. Across the study: About 70% of the 16 invasive tumors were ER+, PR+ and HER2-. Points from the study as a whole: Most shared enriched TCRB sequences were commonly generated ones. Bulk DNA sequencing of unsorted cells missed chain pairing and markers.

Of note for this clone: Its antigen is not identified.

Each sample had two DNA replicates, around 0.53 ug blood or 1.5 ug tissue. Repertoires were generated with immunoSEQ multiplex PCR, while TCRdb's copy carries only in-frame clones and drops some. The profile shows about 72,000 clones, approximately 79% of them singletons. The CDR3 sequence is 12 residues long. The germline V gene encodes CDR1 MDHEN and CDR2 SYDVKM. V lost 8 bases and J 7 bases, leaving 14 bases between the germline ends. The sequence derives from a person in their sixties with breast cancer. Sequenced input: blood. The J gene is TRBJ1-2, the V gene TRBV28; perhaps TRBD1 as D (5 bases). CDR3 bases: TGTGCCAGCCAGTCCCCGAGGGGTGGCTACACCTTC. As protein: CASQSPRGGYTF.